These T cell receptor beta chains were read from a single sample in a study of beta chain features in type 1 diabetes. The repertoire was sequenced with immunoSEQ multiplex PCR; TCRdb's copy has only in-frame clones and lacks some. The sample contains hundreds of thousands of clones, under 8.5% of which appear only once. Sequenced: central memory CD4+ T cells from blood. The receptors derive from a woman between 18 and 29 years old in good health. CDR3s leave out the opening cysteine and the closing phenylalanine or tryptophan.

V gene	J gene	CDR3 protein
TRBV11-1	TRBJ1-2	ASSLGSQGFGYGYT
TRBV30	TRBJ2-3	AWRSCTDTQY
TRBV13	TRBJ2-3	ASRGPSGGSPDTQY
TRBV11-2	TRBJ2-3	ASSLEFGGSADTQY
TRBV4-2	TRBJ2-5	ASSQLAGGGETQY
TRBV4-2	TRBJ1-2	ASSQDEQGARYGYT
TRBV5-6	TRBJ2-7	ASSFFKHTYEQY
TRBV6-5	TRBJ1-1	ASSSQPTGTEAF
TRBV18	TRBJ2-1	ASSDVAGADEQF
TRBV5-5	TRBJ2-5	ASSLTGAETQY
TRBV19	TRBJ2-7	ASSIDPTYEQY
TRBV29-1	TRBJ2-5	SVREETQY
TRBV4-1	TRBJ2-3	ASSQPGQEYIGGPISTDTQY
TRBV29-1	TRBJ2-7	SVIQLRQQVSYEQY
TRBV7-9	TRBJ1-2	ASSQVDYGYT
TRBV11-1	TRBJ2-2	ASSRQGAGELF
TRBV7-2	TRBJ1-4	ASSLPGGGLAKLF
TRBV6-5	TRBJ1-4	ASSAGDRGHSLF
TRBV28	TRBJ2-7	ASSLMSGGRYEQY
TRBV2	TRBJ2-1	ASTPSGRGSNEQF
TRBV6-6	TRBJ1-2	ASVDSQTNYGYT
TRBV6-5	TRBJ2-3	ASRADSGIDTQY
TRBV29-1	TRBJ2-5	SVETRSETQY
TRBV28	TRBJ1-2	ASNILNYGYT
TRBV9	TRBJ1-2	ASSVLTGSDGYT
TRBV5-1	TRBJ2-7	ASSLVSGSAYEQY
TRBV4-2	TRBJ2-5	ASSQGELLRGETQY
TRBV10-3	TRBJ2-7	ASKTGTEQY
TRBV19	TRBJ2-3	ASGTSGSWSDTQY
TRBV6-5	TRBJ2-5	ASSTDRAETQY
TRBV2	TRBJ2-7	ASVRVGGHEQY
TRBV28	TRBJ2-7	ASSLIGGLAREGPPDYEQY
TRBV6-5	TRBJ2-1	ASSQQGSEQF
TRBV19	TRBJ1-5	ASSIRGPNQPQH
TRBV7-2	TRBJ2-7	ASSSTSGISSYEQY
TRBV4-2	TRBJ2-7	ASSQAHSEQY
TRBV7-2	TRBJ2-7	ASSSWTSGAYEQY
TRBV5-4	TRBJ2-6	ASSLSGTGANVLT
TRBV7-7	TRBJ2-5	ASSPRGAETQY
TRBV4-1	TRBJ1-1	ASSQGYPRSRNTEAF
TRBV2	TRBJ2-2	ASSPGQGAGELF
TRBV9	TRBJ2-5	ASSATGGLAGAETQY
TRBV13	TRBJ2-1	ASSPMTSGRVGNEQF
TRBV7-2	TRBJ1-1	ASSLQYLGAEAF
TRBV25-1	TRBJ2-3	ASSSGGVGTDTQY
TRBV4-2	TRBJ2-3	ASSQDHKTSGMLVDTQY
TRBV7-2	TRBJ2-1	ASSLVALAGEEEQF
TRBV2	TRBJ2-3	ASSGRTSTDTQY
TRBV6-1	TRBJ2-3	ASSGVLGTSGVTDTQY
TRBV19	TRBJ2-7	ASSPKGSSYEQY
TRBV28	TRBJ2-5	ASRLGVETQY
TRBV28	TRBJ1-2	ASVTSGVHDYT
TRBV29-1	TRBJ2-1	SSADRGNGEQF
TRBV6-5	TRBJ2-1	ASRGTSGYNEQF
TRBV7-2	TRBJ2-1	ASSLYSYNEQF
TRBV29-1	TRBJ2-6	SVGGTSSSGANVLT
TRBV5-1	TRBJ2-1	ASRPGLAAANEQF
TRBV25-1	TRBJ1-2	ASSERGAYGYT